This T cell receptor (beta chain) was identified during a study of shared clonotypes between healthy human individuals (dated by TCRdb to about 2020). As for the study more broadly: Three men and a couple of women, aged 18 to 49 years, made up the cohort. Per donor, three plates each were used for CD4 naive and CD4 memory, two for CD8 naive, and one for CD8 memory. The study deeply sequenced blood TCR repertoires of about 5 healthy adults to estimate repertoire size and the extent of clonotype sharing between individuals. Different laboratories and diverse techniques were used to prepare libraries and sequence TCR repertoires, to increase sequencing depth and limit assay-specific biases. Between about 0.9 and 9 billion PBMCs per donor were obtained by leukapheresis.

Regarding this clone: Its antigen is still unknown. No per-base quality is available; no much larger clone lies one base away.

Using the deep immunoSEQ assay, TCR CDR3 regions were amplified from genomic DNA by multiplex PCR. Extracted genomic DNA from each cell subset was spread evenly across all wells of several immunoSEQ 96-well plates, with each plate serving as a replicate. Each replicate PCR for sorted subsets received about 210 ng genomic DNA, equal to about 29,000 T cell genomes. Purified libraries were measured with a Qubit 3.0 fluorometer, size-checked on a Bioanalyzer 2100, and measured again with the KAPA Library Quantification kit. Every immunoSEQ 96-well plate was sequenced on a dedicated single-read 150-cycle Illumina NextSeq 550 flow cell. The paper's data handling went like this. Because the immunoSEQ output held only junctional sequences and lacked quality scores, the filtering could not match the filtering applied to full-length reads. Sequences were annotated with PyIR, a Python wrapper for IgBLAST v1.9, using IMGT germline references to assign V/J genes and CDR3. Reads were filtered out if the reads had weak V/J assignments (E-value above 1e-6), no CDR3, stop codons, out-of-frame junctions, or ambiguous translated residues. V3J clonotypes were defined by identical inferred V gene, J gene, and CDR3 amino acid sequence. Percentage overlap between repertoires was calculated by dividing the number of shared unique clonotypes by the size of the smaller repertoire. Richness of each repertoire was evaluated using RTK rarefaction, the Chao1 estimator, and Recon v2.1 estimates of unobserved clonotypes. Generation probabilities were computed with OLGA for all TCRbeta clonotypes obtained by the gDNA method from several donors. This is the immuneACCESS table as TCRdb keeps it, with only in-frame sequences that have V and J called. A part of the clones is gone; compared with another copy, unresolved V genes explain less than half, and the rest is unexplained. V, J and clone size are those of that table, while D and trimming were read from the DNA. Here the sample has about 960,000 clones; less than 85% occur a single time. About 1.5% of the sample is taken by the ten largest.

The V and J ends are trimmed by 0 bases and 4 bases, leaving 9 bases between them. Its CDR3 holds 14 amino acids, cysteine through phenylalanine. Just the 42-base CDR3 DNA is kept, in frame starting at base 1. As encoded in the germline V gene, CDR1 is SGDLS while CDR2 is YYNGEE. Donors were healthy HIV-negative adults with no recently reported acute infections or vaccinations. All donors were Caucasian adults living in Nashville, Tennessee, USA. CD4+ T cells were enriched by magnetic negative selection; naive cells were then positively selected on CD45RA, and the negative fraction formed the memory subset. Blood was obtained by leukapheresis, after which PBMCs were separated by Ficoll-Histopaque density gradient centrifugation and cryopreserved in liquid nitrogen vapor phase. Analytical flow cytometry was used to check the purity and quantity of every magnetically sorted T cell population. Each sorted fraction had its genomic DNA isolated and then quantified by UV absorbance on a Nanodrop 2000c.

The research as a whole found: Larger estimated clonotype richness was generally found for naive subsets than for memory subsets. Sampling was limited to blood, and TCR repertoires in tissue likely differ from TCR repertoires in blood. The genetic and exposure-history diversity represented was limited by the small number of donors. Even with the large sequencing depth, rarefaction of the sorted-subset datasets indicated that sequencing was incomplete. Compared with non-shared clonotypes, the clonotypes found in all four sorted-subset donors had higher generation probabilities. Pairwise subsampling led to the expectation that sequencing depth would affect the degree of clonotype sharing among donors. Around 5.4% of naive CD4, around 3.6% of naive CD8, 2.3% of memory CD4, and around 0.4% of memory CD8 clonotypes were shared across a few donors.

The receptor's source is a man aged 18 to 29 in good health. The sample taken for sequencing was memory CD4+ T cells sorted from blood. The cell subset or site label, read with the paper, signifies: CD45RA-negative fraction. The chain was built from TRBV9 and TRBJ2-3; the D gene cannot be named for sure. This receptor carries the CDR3 CASSVAPVADTQYF. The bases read TGTGCCAGCAGCGTAGCTCCCGTTGCAGATACGCAGTATTTT.